This entry features one T cell receptor (beta chain) sequence. The target antigen is unknown. The sample originates from a study of monozygotic twins with inflammatory bowel disease. Whole-study findings and limits: Extra variability in the repertoires of patients may have come from differing immunosuppressive treatments. Compared with healthy co-twins, IBD patients showed reduced TCRbeta repertoire diversity by inverse Simpson.

Each CDR3 protein gets one entry in TCRdb, which reprocessed the 5' RACE reads and gives no DNA. This table lists about 300,000 distinct CDR3 sequences. There are 16 residues in the CDR3. The germline V gene has CDR1 LGHNA and CDR2 YSLEER. Each donor had approximately 2.5 ml of blood drawn. Whole blood without T cell sorting served as the source of isolated total RNA. The TCR was taken from a human donor with ulcerative colitis or Crohn's disease, or a healthy co-twin of an affected twin (not recorded which). The rearrangement links TRBV4-3 to TRBJ2-1; TCRdb's assignment of TRBD2 cannot be checked, as there is no DNA. The sequencing sample was made of blood. CDR3 in amino acids: CASSQKGLPAGNEQFF.